In its sample, the clone carrying this T cell receptor beta chain was seen a few times. No antigen is known for it. The sample is drawn from a study of spatial heterogeneity in lung cancer. General observations from the study: There were more appearances of ubiquitous expanded tumor TCRs in blood at resection than at follow-up.

In the library, each TCR cDNA molecule bore its own unique molecular identifier. TCRdb fed the 5' RACE reads into MiXCR, producing one record per CDR3 protein. This sample yields some 50,000 distinct CDR3 sequences, of which roughly 7.2% are seen a single time; approximately 13% belongs to the top ten. The germline V gene encodes CDR1 SGHNT and CDR2 YYREEE (reference sequence). This CDR3 has 13 amino acids. Trimming cost V 4 bases and J 8 bases; bases outside gene matches: 5. Time point denoted: sample taken at primary tumor resection. From tumor, nontumor lung or frozen PBMC, whole RNA was taken unsorted for sequencing. A total of more than 65 untreated early-stage non-small cell lung cancer patients served as donors.

The sample here was PBMCs, taken at surgery. This TCR was recovered from a female donor with early-stage non-small cell lung cancer. V gene TRBV5-4 combines with J gene TRBJ1-4; the match to TRBD1 covers 7 bases. CDR3 bases: TGTGCCAGCAGCAAAGGACAGGAAGAAAAACTGTTTTTT. This sequence encodes CASSKGQEEKLFF.